The entry below describes one TCR beta chain. Antigen unknown. This entry comes from a study of identical twins. Study outcomes and limitations: Out-of-frame alpha sequences shared between twins exhibited an excess of low generation probability.

This CDR3 is 15 amino acids long. Germline CDR1 SQVTM, CDR2 ANQGSEA. V lost 6 bases, J lost 0 bases, and 18 bases lay in between. Template switching added a universal primer binding site, and final cDNA carried unique molecular identifiers. Each CDR3 protein is one row after TCRdb ran MiXCR on the 5' RACE reads. The sample records about 720,000 distinct CDR3 sequences, less than 10% being singletons. A further study also used this sample, focusing on yellow fever vaccine responses in identical twins.

Material for sequencing was PBMCs. The source of this sequence is a woman aged 18 to 35 in good health. The chain couples TRBV29-1 to TRBJ2-7; tentatively, D is TRBD1 (5 bases). As DNA, the CDR3 is TGCAGCGTCGTTTTGACAGATCGAAGCTCCTACGAGCAGTACTTC. It yields the protein CSVVLTDRSSYEQYF.